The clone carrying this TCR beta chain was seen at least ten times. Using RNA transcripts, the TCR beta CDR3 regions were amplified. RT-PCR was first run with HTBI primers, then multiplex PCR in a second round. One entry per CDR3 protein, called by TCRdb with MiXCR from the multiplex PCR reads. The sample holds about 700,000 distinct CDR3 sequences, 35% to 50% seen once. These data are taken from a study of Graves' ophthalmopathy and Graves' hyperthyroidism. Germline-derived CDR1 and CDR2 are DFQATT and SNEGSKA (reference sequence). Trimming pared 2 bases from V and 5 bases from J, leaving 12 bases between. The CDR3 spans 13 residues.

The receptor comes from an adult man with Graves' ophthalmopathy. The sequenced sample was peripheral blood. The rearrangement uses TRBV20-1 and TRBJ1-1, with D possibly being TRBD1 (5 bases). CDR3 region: CSARQGKGTEAFF. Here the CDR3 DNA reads TGCAGTGCTAGACAGGGCAAGGGGACTGAAGCTTTCTTT.